This T cell receptor (beta chain) was sequenced in a study of somatic mutations in cytotoxic T cells in rheumatoid arthritis. Study in general: Selected populations of V beta antibody-stained T cells underwent flow sorting at nearly 100% purity; these encompassed V beta1+ cells subjected to TCRB sequencing. Study results and limitations: CD8+ clonality rose with age in rheumatoid arthritis patients, not healthy controls.

V was trimmed by 2 bases and J by 11 bases, leaving 24 bases between them. CDR1 is SNHLY and CDR2 is FYNNEI in the germline V gene. This CDR3 is built from 16 residues. Concerning this clone itself: Antigen: not known.

Some clones are missing from TCRdb's copy, which holds only in-frame ones; the method was immunoSEQ multiplex PCR. The sample yields 15,000 or so clones, about 90% seen once. The sequencing input was CD4+ T cells sorted from blood. The gene calls are TRBV2 and TRBJ2-5; D remains ambiguous. The receptor comes from a man between 65 and 85 years old with rheumatoid arthritis. The CDR3: CASSELAPYVSKEQYF. The CDR3 nucleotides read TGTGCCAGCAGTGAATTGGCACCCTATGTCTCTAAGGAGCAGTACTTC. Drawing the rest from reference TRBV2 and TRBJ2-5, the complete variable domain is EPEVTQTPSHQVTQMGQEVILRCVPISNHLYFYWYRQILGQKVEFLVSFYNNEISEKSEIFDDQFSVERPDGSNFTLKIRSTKLEDSAMYFCASSELAPYVSKEQYFGPGTRLLVL.